This TCR beta chain was sequenced in a study of naive and memory T cell subsets. This clonotype was counted a few times. The CDR3 consists of 14 residues. The ends lost 4 bases at V and 8 bases at J; junction bases unmatched: 7. Germline CDR1 and CDR2: SGHTA and FQGNSA. Ligated cDNA underwent four rounds of PCR with nested alpha and beta constant region primers and SP2. TCRdb re-called the 5' RACE reads with MiXCR, one entry per CDR3 protein. The profile shows 50,000 to 65,000 distinct CDR3 sequences, approximately 8% of them singletons. An oligonucleotide containing a UMI was ligated to the 3' end of TCR cDNA.

V gene TRBV7-2 combines with J gene TRBJ2-1; 8 bases fit TRBD2. The TCR was taken from a female donor in good health. The DNA for the CDR3 is TGTGCCAGCAGCTCGGGACTAGGAACCTATGAGCAGTTCTTC. Its translation: CASSSGLGTYEQFF.